Presented here are 32 T cell receptor beta chains from one specimen sequenced in a study of monozygotic twins with inflammatory bowel disease. TCRdb re-called the 5' RACE reads; every CDR3 protein appears as one record, without DNA. Recorded for this sample: approximately 200,000 distinct CDR3 sequences. Sequenced material: blood. These receptor sequences come from a human donor with ulcerative colitis or Crohn's disease, or a healthy co-twin of an affected twin (not recorded which).

The V call is TRBV20-1, the J call TRBJ1-5; TCRdb designates TRBD1, a call that cannot be tested without DNA. In germline, CDR1 is DFQATT, CDR2 SNEGSKA (reference sequence). There are 12 residues in the CDR3. CDR3 in amino acids: CSAKGANQPQHF.

This chain connects TRBV6-6 to TRBJ1-6; TCRdb's D call of TRBD1 is untestable without DNA. This CDR3 has 14 residues. The germline V gene encodes CDR1 MNHNY and CDR2 SVGAGI (reference sequence). CDR3 protein: CASRPQGINSPLHF.

This chain links TRBV14 with TRBJ2-1. This CDR3 spans 16 amino acids. Germline V CDR1 and CDR2: SGHDN, FVKESK. The chain's CDR3 is CASSQRSGNNYNEQFF.

This chain connects TRBV7-2 to TRBJ1-2; as DNA is missing, the TRBD1 call by TCRdb cannot be tested. Germline V gives CDR1 SGHTA, CDR2 FQGNSA. The CDR3 sequence is 15 residues long. The CDR3 region is CASSLVGTKVDGYTF.

The gene calls are TRBV5-1 and TRBJ2-7; absent DNA, TCRdb's TRBD2 call cannot be checked. The CDR3 loop spans 15 amino acids. Germline V lookup: CDR1 SGHRS, CDR2 YFSETQ. This CDR3 is CASSFVAGYIYEQYF.

The J gene is TRBJ1-1, the V gene TRBV29-1. The CDR3 sequence is 13 residues long. Looked up from germline, CDR1 is SQVTM and CDR2 is ANQGSEA. The CDR3 here is CSGRQQPYTEAFF. Variable domain in full (rest from reference TRBV29-1 and TRBJ1-1): SAVISQKPSRDICQRGTSLTIQCQVDSQVTMMFWYRQQPGQSLTLIATANQGSEATYESGFVIDKFPISRPNLTFSTLTVSNMSPEDSSIYLCSGRQQPYTEAFFGQGTRLTVV.

J is TRBJ1-2 and V is TRBV5-1; without DNA, the TCRdb call of TRBD1 cannot be checked. The CDR3 sequence is 15 residues long. Germline values: CDR1 SGHRS, CDR2 YFSETQ. CDR3 sequence: CASSSSTGGAEGYTF.

The V gene is TRBV27, the J gene TRBJ2-5. The length of the CDR3 is 13 residues. Germline V CDR1 and CDR2: MNHEY, SMNVEV (reference sequence). CDR3 sequence reads: CASSSRIQETQYF.

J is TRBJ1-5 and V is TRBV7-8; as DNA is missing, the TRBD1 call by TCRdb cannot be tested. This CDR3 is built from 12 residues. Germline assignment: CDR1 SGHVS and CDR2 FQNEAQ. CDR3 in amino acids: CASSPGQRSQHF.

The chain uses TRBV27 and TRBJ2-1; the D call of TRBD1 rests on TCRdb alone, since no DNA is present to check it. The CDR3 runs to 15 residues. CDR1 and CDR2 from the germline V gene are MNHEY and SMNVEV (reference sequence). CDR3 sequence reads: CASSLDGGAINEQFF.

The J gene is TRBJ1-5, the V gene TRBV20-1; TCRdb's D call of TRBD1 is untestable without DNA. Germline CDR1 reads DFQATT; CDR2 reads SNEGSKA (reference sequence). This CDR3 contains 13 residues. This CDR3 reads CSARGGGDQPQHF.

V and J are TRBV14 and TRBJ1-1; there is no DNA to check the TCRdb D call of TRBD1. CDR1 is SGHDN and CDR2 is FVKESK in the germline V gene. The CDR3 is 14 residues long. The CDR3 is CASSQDWSGAEAFF.

The rearrangement joins TRBV18 to TRBJ1-3. The CDR3 length is 14 residues. Germline V gene data show CDR1 as KGHSH and CDR2 as LQKENI. The CDR3 loop reads CASSPPGSGNTIYF.

CDR3 loop: CASRDPWGNEQFF. The V call is TRBV12-3 or TRBV12-4, the J call TRBJ2-1; TCRdb picks TRBD1, but there is no DNA to check that call. The CDR3 length is 13 residues.

This chain joins TRBV11-2 and TRBJ2-3; TCRdb selects TRBD2, and the lack of DNA leaves this call unchecked. Germline CDR1 reads SGHAT; CDR2 reads FQNNGV. The CDR3 has 12 amino acids. The CDR3 loop reads CASSPSRDTQYF.

J is TRBJ2-1 and V is TRBV7-9; TCRdb outputs TRBD1, but without DNA this stays unchecked. CDR1 and CDR2 (germline): SEHNR, FQNEAQ (reference sequence). The CDR3 totals 14 residues. CDR3 sequence: CASSLRQASHEQFF.

The chain recombines TRBV9 with TRBJ1-2. Germline CDR1 SGDLS, CDR2 YYNGEE. The CDR3 covers 13 residues. The CDR3 here is CASSVEMDYGYTF.

V is TRBV5-1 and J is TRBJ2-1; TCRdb picks TRBD1, but there is no DNA to check that call. The CDR3 runs to 15 residues. Germline V lookup: CDR1 SGHRS, CDR2 YFSETQ. CDR3 loop: CASSTGQGASNEQFF.

This sequence joins TRBV14 and TRBJ1-4; as DNA is missing, the TRBD1 call by TCRdb cannot be tested. Germline CDR1 and CDR2: SGHDN and FVKESK. CDR3 size: 15 residues. CDR3 sequence: CASSHLQGSNEKLFF.

V usage is TRBV9 and J usage is TRBJ2-5; TCRdb designates TRBD1, a call that cannot be tested without DNA. This CDR3 is built from 17 residues. Germline V lookup: CDR1 SGDLS, CDR2 YYNGEE. CDR3 sequence: CASSTPGGQGHQETQYF.

The chain carries TRBV12-3 or TRBV12-4 and TRBJ1-6. The CDR3 has 13 residues. The CDR3 sequence is CASSLRGNSPLHF.

The V gene is TRBV20-1, the J gene TRBJ2-2; TCRdb reports TRBD2, a call that lacks DNA to check it against. The length of the CDR3 is 18 residues. CDR1 and CDR2 from the germline V gene are DFQATT and SNEGSKA (reference sequence). The CDR3 protein is CSATRTGGGAANTGELFF.

The genes are TRBV13 and TRBJ2-3; TCRdb gives TRBD2 as the D gene, but with no DNA this cannot be confirmed. The germline gives CDR1 PRHDT, CDR2 FYEKMQ (reference sequence). This CDR3 region has 17 residues. The CDR3 sequence: CASSLVLGGGSTDTQYF.

CDR3 amino acids: CASRSTSTGRRTEAFF. The V gene is TRBV6-5, the J gene TRBJ1-1; TCRdb outputs TRBD1, but without DNA this stays unchecked. Germline V lookup: CDR1 MNHEY, CDR2 SVGAGI. The CDR3 has 16 amino acids.

V and J are TRBV2 and TRBJ2-5. Germline assignment: CDR1 SNHLY and CDR2 FYNNEI. The CDR3 is made up of 13 amino acids. The CDR3 sequence is CASSRDIQRTQYF.

The chain recombines TRBV5-1 with TRBJ1-1; TCRdb selects TRBD1, and the lack of DNA leaves this call unchecked. This CDR3 has 14 residues. The germline V gene encodes CDR1 SGHRS and CDR2 YFSETQ. CDR3 region: CASSLSGASTEAFF.

The chain links TRBV6-5 to TRBJ1-3; no DNA is available, so the TRBD1 call from TCRdb remains unchecked. This CDR3 contains 12 residues. CDR1 and CDR2 from the germline V gene are MNHEY and SVGAGI. The CDR3 region is CASWTGGNTIYF.

V gene TRBV2 combines with J gene TRBJ1-5; there is no DNA to check the TCRdb D call of TRBD1. The germline CDR1 and CDR2 sequences are SNHLY and FYNNEI. CDR3 length: 15 residues. CDR3 sequence reads: CASSLQGRGNQPQHF.

This chain uses TRBV7-6 with TRBJ2-2. The germline V gene has CDR1 SGHVS and CDR2 FNYEAQ. There are 14 residues in the CDR3. The CDR3 here is CASSVSVETGELFF.

The J gene is TRBJ2-3, the V gene TRBV28. This CDR3 is built from 14 residues. CDR1 MDHEN and CDR2 SYDVKM come from the germline V gene. The CDR3 is CASSLLSGTDTQYF.

The chain is built from TRBV5-8 and TRBJ2-1. The CDR3 has 15 residues. The germline gives CDR1 SGHTS, CDR2 YDEGEE. The CDR3 region is CASSHTGNTYNEQFF.

V usage is TRBV4-1 and J usage is TRBJ1-2. Germline CDR1 MGHRA, CDR2 YSYEKL. The CDR3 totals 12 residues. Here the CDR3 reads CASSQVGYGYTF.